The source of this TCR beta chain is a study of blood T cell repertoires in COVID-19. Source study methods: Amplified reference gene primers provided the basis for estimating nucleated cell counts. The protocol was immunoSEQ multiplex PCR, while the TCRdb copy is restricted to in-frame clones and leaves out a portion. V and J calls and clone size are those listed in that table; D and trimming were worked out from the DNA. The sample has around 240,000 clones, approximately 82% seen once. V was trimmed by 2 bases and J by 8 bases, leaving 13 bases between them. CDR1 is SGHTS, CDR2 YDEGEE, per germline. The CDR3 has 13 amino acids.

The sequence was collected from a woman older than 75 with acute or convalescent COVID-19. The sample comprised peripheral blood. The rearrangement links TRBV5-8 to TRBJ1-2; D not certain. In nucleotides, the CDR3 is TGTGCCAGCAGCTTCCAACAGATCCGAGGCTACACCTTC. It specifies CASSFQQIRGYTF.